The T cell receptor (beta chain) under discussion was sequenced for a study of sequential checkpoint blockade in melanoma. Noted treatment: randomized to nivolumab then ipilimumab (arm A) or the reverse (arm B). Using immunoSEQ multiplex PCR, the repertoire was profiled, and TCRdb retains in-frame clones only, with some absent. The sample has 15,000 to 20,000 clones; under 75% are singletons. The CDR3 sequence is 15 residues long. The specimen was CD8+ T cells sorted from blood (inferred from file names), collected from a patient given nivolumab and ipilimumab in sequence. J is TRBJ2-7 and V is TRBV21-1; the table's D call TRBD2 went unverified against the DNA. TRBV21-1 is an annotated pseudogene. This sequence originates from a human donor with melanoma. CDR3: CASIKGTSGNYEQYF. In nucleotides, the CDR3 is TGTGCCAGCATCAAAGGGACTAGCGGTAACTACGAGCAGTACTTC.